This T cell receptor beta chain was obtained from a study of CD8 T cells in Susac syndrome. Reverse transcription of about 0.5 to 1 ug RNA was carried out with random hexamers. Across 54 Vbeta and 13 Jbeta, TCR beta CDR3 was amplified with immunoSEQ multiplex PCR. MiXCR, run by TCRdb on the immunoSEQ multiplex PCR reads, gives a single entry per CDR3 protein. The sample holds about 200,000 distinct CDR3 sequences, 95% seen once. This CDR3 has 15 residues. Germline V gives CDR1 MDHEN, CDR2 SYDVKM. V was cut by 6 bases and J by 0 bases, with 12 bases left in between. Sequenced input: CD4+ T cells from PBMCs. The sequence came from a human donor in good health. This chain joins TRBV28 and TRBJ1-5, with a possible D match to TRBD1 (5 bases). Here the CDR3 reads CASRQRQFSNQPQHF. The CDR3 DNA reads as TGTGCCAGCAGGCAAAGACAGTTTAGCAATCAGCCCCAGCATTTT.